The rows below give T cell receptor beta chains drawn from one sample of a study of shared clonotypes between healthy human individuals. Assay used: immunoSEQ multiplex PCR; TCRdb lists only in-frame clones, some missing. The repertoire holds over a million clones, 98% seen once, with approximately 0.45% in the top ten. Sequencing was performed on naive CD4+ T cells sorted from blood. These receptors all come from a young man in good health. The CDR3 runs from the conserved cysteine through the conserved F or W. A D gene is named only where the DNA matches it firmly. Not all rows give a size; the values are once, few, many and, for expanded clones, a class.

v_call,clone_size,cdr3_length,j_call,d_call,cdr3_nt,cdr3_aa
TRBV9,-,13,TRBJ1-2,TRBD1,TGTGCCAGCAGCGAAGGGACAGGCTATGGCTACACCTTC,CASSEGTGYGYTF
TRBV28,-,14,TRBJ2-5,-,TGTGCCAGCAGTTCCGGGACTGAGCAAGAGACCCAGTACTTC,CASSSGTEQETQYF
TRBV15,-,17,TRBJ1-3,-,TGTGCCACCAGCAGAGATCCAGGGGTGGCAAGGGGAAACACCATATATTTT,CATSRDPGVARGNTIYF
TRBV19,once,17,TRBJ2-1,TRBD2,TGTGCCAGTAGTATAGAGGGTAGGACTAGCTCCTACAATGAGCAGTTCTTC,CASSIEGRTSSYNEQFF
TRBV5-1,-,14,TRBJ2-2,-,TGCGCCAGCAGCTTGCAGGGACCTACCGGGGAGCTGTTTTTT,CASSLQGPTGELFF
TRBV2,-,17,TRBJ2-3,TRBD2,TGTGCCAGCAGGGGTCCCCTTCTAGCGGGAGACCCAGATACGCAGTATTTT,CASRGPLLAGDPDTQYF
TRBV4-1,-,17,TRBJ2-6,TRBD1,TGCGCCAGCAGCCAAGGGAGTGGGACAGCTGGGGCCAACGTCCTGACTTTC,CASSQGSGTAGANVLTF
TRBV11-2,-,15,TRBJ1-1,-,TGTGCCAGCAGCTCCATTCAGGGGTTGAAGACTGAAGCTTTCTTT,CASSSIQGLKTEAFF
TRBV7-6,-,18,TRBJ2-1,TRBD2,TGTGCCAGCAGCTTAGTAGCTAGCGGGAGCGCCGCCTACAATGAGCAGTTCTTC,CASSLVASGSAAYNEQFF
TRBV9,-,15,TRBJ2-2,-,TGTGCCAGCAGCGTCTTACAGGGGAACACCGGGGAGCTGTTTTTT,CASSVLQGNTGELFF
TRBV28,-,16,TRBJ1-2,TRBD1,TGTGCCAGCAGTTTATTGACAGGGAATATTGACTATGGCTACACCTTC,CASSLLTGNIDYGYTF
TRBV7-9,-,13,TRBJ1-4,TRBD1,TGTGCCAGCAGCTCGACAGGGGCCGAAAAACTGTTTTTT,CASSSTGAEKLFF
TRBV28,-,16,TRBJ2-1,TRBD1,TGTGCCAGCAGTCCGCAACAGGGGGCGACGGACAATGAGCAGTTCTTC,CASSPQQGATDNEQFF
TRBV27,-,16,TRBJ2-7,-,TGTGCCAGCAGTTCTCTTCAGGGCGTTCCCTCCTACGAGCAGTACTTC,CASSSLQGVPSYEQYF
TRBV19,-,15,TRBJ2-5,-,TGTGCCAGTAGAACGACAGGACTTCCACAAGAGACCCAGTACTTC,CASRTTGLPQETQYF
TRBV6-1,-,14,TRBJ1-2,TRBD1,TGTGCCAGCAGTACCACAGACAGGGTCTATGGCTACACCTTC,CASSTTDRVYGYTF
TRBV2,once,14,TRBJ2-3,TRBD2,TGTGCCAGCAGTCCCGGACTAGCAACAGATACGCAGTATTTT,CASSPGLATDTQYF
TRBV6-5,once,11,TRBJ2-1,-,TGTGCCAGCAAAAATGTGGGAGAGCAGTTCTTC,CASKNVGEQFF
TRBV6-5,-,13,TRBJ2-1,-,TGTGCCAGCAGTTACGGCAGGCGCCTTGAGCAGTTCTTC,CASSYGRRLEQFF
TRBV19,-,20,TRBJ2-1,-,TGTGCCAGTAGTCTAAGGGGCCCACAGGGTCTCCCGGCCGCCTACAATGAGCAGTTCTTC,CASSLRGPQGLPAAYNEQFF
TRBV7-2,-,14,TRBJ2-7,TRBD1,TGTGCCAGCAACAAGGACAGGGGGGCTTACGAGCAGTACTTC,CASNKDRGAYEQYF
TRBV9,-,15,TRBJ2-3,TRBD2,TGTGCCAGCAGCGTAGGAGCGGGAGCCACAGATACGCAGTATTTT,CASSVGAGATDTQYF
TRBV18,-,14,TRBJ2-7,TRBD2,TGTGCCAGCTCACCCTCGGCCCCGGGAGGGAGGCAGTACTTC,CASSPSAPGGRQYF
TRBV9,-,14,TRBJ1-2,-,TGTGCCAGCAGCGTAGGGCAGGCATGGGATGGCTACACCTTC,CASSVGQAWDGYTF
TRBV5-4,-,12,TRBJ2-7,TRBD1,TGTGCCAGCAGCGCACAGGGGGGAGAGCAGTACTTC,CASSAQGGEQYF
TRBV7-9,-,16,TRBJ1-3,-,TGTGCCAGCAGCTTAAGGCCGAGGCCGTCTGGAAACACCATATATTTT,CASSLRPRPSGNTIYF
TRBV6-5,-,11,TRBJ2-7,-,TGTGCCAGCACCAATTCCTACGAGCAGTACTTC,CASTNSYEQYF
TRBV5-1,-,16,TRBJ2-5,-,TGCGCCAGCAGCGGACTGGGGGCTGGAAACCAAGAGACCCAGTACTTC,CASSGLGAGNQETQYF
TRBV27,-,12,TRBJ2-1,-,TGTGCCACCAACGCGAGGGGCAATGAGCAGTTCTTC,CATNARGNEQFF
TRBV21-1,-,14,TRBJ2-7,-,TGTGCCAACCAAACCGGGACGGACAACTACGAGCAGTACTTC,CANQTGTDNYEQYF
TRBV5-1,-,13,TRBJ2-1,-,TGCGCCAGCAGCTTGGTACTGAGTAATGAGCAGTTCTTC,CASSLVLSNEQFF
TRBV5-1,-,15,TRBJ2-7,-,TGCGCCAGCAGCTTGGCCAACCAGGGAATCGACGAGCAGTACTTC,CASSLANQGIDEQYF
TRBV9,-,13,TRBJ2-4,-,TGTGCCAGCAGCAGTAATACCAAAAACATTCAGTACTTC,CASSSNTKNIQYF
TRBV27,-,14,TRBJ1-1,-,TGTGCCAGCAGCTTAAAGCCTCGGGCGCATGAAGCTTTCTTT,CASSLKPRAHEAFF
TRBV28,-,14,TRBJ1-2,-,TGTGCCAGCAGTTTAGGCGGCCCGGGCTATGGCTACACCTTC,CASSLGGPGYGYTF
TRBV28,-,11,TRBJ1-5,-,TGTGCCAGCAGTCAAACTCAGCCCCAGCATTTT,CASSQTQPQHF
TRBV18,-,15,TRBJ2-2,TRBD1,TGTGCCAGCTCGCCACAGACAGGGGATGGCGGGGAGCTGTTTTTT,CASSPQTGDGGELFF
TRBV5-1,once,17,TRBJ2-7,-,TGCGCCAGCAGCTTGGTCCCGTCGGTGCCAGGTACCTACGAGCAGTACTTC,CASSLVPSVPGTYEQYF
TRBV10-1,-,14,TRBJ2-7,-,TGCGCCAGCAGTGACTCGGGAGTCGTGTCCGGGCAGTACTTC,CASSDSGVVSGQYF
TRBV6-1,-,16,TRBJ2-7,-,TGTGCCAGCAGTGAAGCGTGGTCAGGTTACCTTTACGAGCAGTACTTC,CASSEAWSGYLYEQYF
TRBV30,-,14,TRBJ1-4,TRBD1,TGTGCCTGGAGTATGGACAGGGGTAATGAAAAACTGTTTTTT,CAWSMDRGNEKLFF
TRBV10-1,-,13,TRBJ2-7,TRBD2,TGCGCCAGCAGTGAAAAGGGAGGGTCCGAGCAGTACTTC,CASSEKGGSEQYF
TRBV5-1,-,15,TRBJ2-1,-,TGCGCCAGCAGCTTGACAGCGGGCCCCTACAATGAGCAGTTCTTC,CASSLTAGPYNEQFF
TRBV11-2,-,15,TRBJ2-1,-,TGTGCCAGCAGCTGGACCAGCGGAGCTTACAATGAGCAGTTCTTC,CASSWTSGAYNEQFF
TRBV2,-,13,TRBJ2-5,-,TGTGCCAGCAGTCGGGACAATCAAGAGACCCAGTACTTC,CASSRDNQETQYF
TRBV5-5,-,19,TRBJ1-5,TRBD1,TGTGCCAGCAGCCCAGAGGACAGGGGGCCTTTTACAAGCAATCAGCCCCAGCATTTT,CASSPEDRGPFTSNQPQHF
TRBV18,-,14,TRBJ2-2,-,TGTGCCAGCTCATCCAGGGGGAACACCGGGGAGCTGTTTTTT,CASSSRGNTGELFF
TRBV5-1,-,15,TRBJ2-5,-,TGCGCCAGCAAGCTGGGGGCCGGTGGACAAGAGACCCAGTACTTC,CASKLGAGGQETQYF
TRBV5-5,-,17,TRBJ2-5,TRBD2,TGTGCCAGCAGCTCTTTAGCGGGAGGCTCGATGAAAGAGACCCAGTACTTC,CASSSLAGGSMKETQYF